A single sample gave rise to the 10 T cell receptor beta chains below, sequenced in a study of cytomegalovirus exposure and HLA in healthy donors. PCR amplification relied on 60 Vbeta primers (plus 13 Jbeta primers). TCRdb's copy holds only in-frame clones and misses some; the assay was immunoSEQ multiplex PCR. The sample consists of around 150,000 clones, 60% to 80% of them appearing once. The sample taken for sequencing was PBMCs. The receptors come from a man aged 45 to 65 in good health and CMV-seropositive.

The V gene is TRBV5-1, the J gene TRBJ2-7, with unresolved D. CDR1 is SGHRS and CDR2 is YFSETQ in the germline V gene. V was pared by 4 bases and J by 7 bases, with 12 bases between. The CDR3 is 12 amino acids. As DNA, the CDR3 is TGCGCCAGCAGCCCTGGAGTCGGGGAGCAGTACTTC. Its protein is CASSPGVGEQYF. The full variable domain, rest sourced from reference TRBV5-1 and TRBJ2-7, is KAGVTQTPRYLIKTRGQQVTLSCSPISGHRSVSWYQQTPGQGLQFLFEYFSETQRNKGNFPGRFSGRQFSNSRSEMNVSTLELGDSALYLCASSPGVGEQYFGPGTRLTVT.

The rearrangement links TRBV5-1 to TRBJ1-3, with D perhaps TRBD1 (6 bases). V was cut by 2 bases and J by 1 base, with 13 bases left in between. This CDR3 has 16 residues. Per the germline V gene, CDR1 is SGHRS and CDR2 is YFSETQ. In DNA form, the CDR3 reads TGCGCCAGCAGCTTACAGGGCTCGTCTTCTGGAAACACCATATATTTT. Translating it yields CASSLQGSSSGNTIYF. The entire variable domain, with the rest obtained from reference TRBV5-1 and TRBJ1-3, is as follows: KAGVTQTPRYLIKTRGQQVTLSCSPISGHRSVSWYQQTPGQGLQFLFEYFSETQRNKGNFPGRFSGRQFSNSRSEMNVSTLELGDSALYLCASSLQGSSSGNTIYFGEGSWLTVV.

The chain is built from TRBV15 and TRBJ2-3, with 8 bases that match TRBD1. Losses at the gene ends were 0 bases for V and 6 bases for J; bases not matched to a gene: 8. This CDR3 is built from 16 residues. Germline assignment: CDR1 LNHNV and CDR2 YYDKDF (reference sequence). DNA for the CDR3: TGTGCCACCAGCAGAGATCTCGGACAGGGTGTGGATACGCAGTATTTT. Residues: CATSRDLGQGVDTQYF.

The CDR3 loop reads CAISWATEAFF. CDR3 bases: TGTGCCATCAGTTGGGCGACTGAAGCTTTCTTT. V usage is TRBV10-3 and J usage is TRBJ1-1; D uncertain. Germline V gives CDR1 ENHRY, CDR2 SYGVKD. This CDR3 comprises 11 residues. V lost 5 bases and J 5 bases, leaving 6 bases between the germline ends.

The chain combines TRBV12-1 with TRBJ1-2. TRBV12-1 is labeled a pseudogene. The CDR3 is 16 amino acids. This CDR3 reads CASSFRVERADYGYTF. In DNA, the CDR3 is TGTGCCAGCAGCTTTCGGGTAGAGAGGGCCGACTATGGCTACACCTTC.

This chain connects TRBV7-2 to TRBJ1-2; a weak D match, TRBD1 (5 bases). Germline CDR1 is SGHTA and CDR2 is FQGNSA. This CDR3 spans 15 amino acids. V lost 0 bases to trimming and J lost 2 bases, with 10 bases between them. The CDR3 DNA follows: TGTGCCAGCAGCTTAGCGCAGGGAATGAACTATGGCTACACCTTC. It specifies CASSLAQGMNYGYTF.

The table lists this clone with a few counts. The DNA of the CDR3 is TGTGCCAGCAGTTACTCTCGGAGGGGTCTGTACGAGCAGTACTTC. This codes for CASSYSRRGLYEQYF. The rearrangement links TRBV6-5 to TRBJ2-7; D possibly corresponds to TRBD2 (6 bases). Germline-derived CDR1 and CDR2 are MNHEY and SVGAGI. The CDR3 contains 15 residues. V gave up 0 bases and J gave up 4 bases, with 13 bases separating them.

The chain couples TRBV5-1 to TRBJ2-1; a possible D gene is TRBD1 (6 bases). The CDR3 extends over 16 amino acids. The V end lost 2 bases, the J end lost 6 bases, and 18 bases lay between the germline ends. Germline CDR1 is SGHRS and CDR2 is YFSETQ. The CDR3 DNA is TGCGCCAGCAGCTTCCCCGGACAGCCCGTCCTCAATGAGCAGTTCTTC. This encodes CASSFPGQPVLNEQFF.

This chain uses TRBV7-2 with TRBJ1-2; D is perhaps TRBD1 (6 bases). Looked up from germline, CDR1 is SGHTA and CDR2 is FQGNSA. The CDR3 extends over 13 amino acids. Trimming took 5 bases from V and 6 from J, leaving 13 bases between them. The CDR3 loop is CASSGTGLDGYTF. DNA of the CDR3: TGTGCCAGCAGCGGCACAGGGCTCGATGGCTACACCTTC. Full variable domain (outside the CDR3, taken from reference TRBV7-2 and TRBJ1-2): GAGVSQSPSNKVTEKGKDVELRCDPISGHTALYWYRQSLGQGLEFLIYFQGNSAPDKSGLPSDRFSAERTGGSVSTLTIQRTQQEDSAVYLCASSGTGLDGYTFGSGTRLTVV.

V and J are TRBV2 and TRBJ1-5; 12 bases map to TRBD1. V shed 7 bases, J shed 0 bases, and the junction held 7 bases outside the gene matches. CDR1 is SNHLY, CDR2 FYNNEI, per germline. The CDR3 loop spans 17 amino acids. In nucleotides, the CDR3 is TGTGCCAGCACTCCGGGACAGGGGGCTTATAGCAATCAGCCCCAGCATTTT. It encodes CASTPGQGAYSNQPQHF.